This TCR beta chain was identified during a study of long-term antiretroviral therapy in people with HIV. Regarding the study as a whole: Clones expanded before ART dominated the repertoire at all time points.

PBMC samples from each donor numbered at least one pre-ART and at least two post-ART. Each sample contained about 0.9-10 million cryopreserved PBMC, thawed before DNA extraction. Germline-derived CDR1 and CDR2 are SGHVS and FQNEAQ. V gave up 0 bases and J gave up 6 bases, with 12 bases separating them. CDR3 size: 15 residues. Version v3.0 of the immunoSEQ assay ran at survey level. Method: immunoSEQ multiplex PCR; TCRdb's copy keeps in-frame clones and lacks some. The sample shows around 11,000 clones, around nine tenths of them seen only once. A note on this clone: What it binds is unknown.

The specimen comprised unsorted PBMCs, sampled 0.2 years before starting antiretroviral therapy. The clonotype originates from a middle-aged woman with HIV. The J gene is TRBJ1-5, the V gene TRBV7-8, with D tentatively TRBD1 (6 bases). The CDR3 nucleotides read TGTGCCAGCAGCTTAGCCGGGGGCGGTGGTCAGCCCCAGCATTTT. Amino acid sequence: CASSLAGGGGQPQHF. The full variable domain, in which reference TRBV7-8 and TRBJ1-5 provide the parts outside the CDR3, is GAGVSQSPRYKVAKRGQDVALRCDPISGHVSLFWYQQALGQGPEFLTYFQNEAQLDKSGLPSDRFFAERPEGSVSTLKIQRTQQEDSAVYLCASSLAGGGGQPQHFGDGTRLSIL.